This passage covers 30 T cell receptor beta chains from one sample sequenced in a study of T cell changes during pregnancy in multiple sclerosis. Sequenced by immunoSEQ multiplex PCR; TCRdb stores in-frame clones only, minus some. The sample lists 35,000 or so clones; roughly 91% were seen once. The sample in question was CD4+ T cells from peripheral blood mononuclear cells, obtained in the first trimester of pregnancy. These receptors were obtained from a female donor with multiple sclerosis, enrolled in a pregnancy study.

This sequence joins TRBV6-1 and TRBJ1-1, with 7 bases lining up with TRBD1. CDR3 length equals 13 residues. Trimming at V came to 6 bases and at J to 6 bases, leaving 7 bases not matched to a gene. CDR1 MNHNS and CDR2 SASEGT come from the germline V gene. The CDR3 sequence: CASSQGGYPEAFF. In nucleotides, the CDR3 is TGTGCCAGCAGCCAGGGGGGATACCCTGAAGCTTTCTTT.

The table lists this clone with a few counts. The chain joins TRBV28 to TRBJ1-2; 8 nucleotides line up with TRBD1. The V segment lost 8 bases and the J segment 3 bases; nucleotides outside the gene matches: 11. The CDR3 consists of 15 residues. Germline assignment: CDR1 MDHEN and CDR2 SYDVKM. In DNA form, the CDR3 reads TGTGCCAGCGCGCGCTACTACAGGGGGTACTATGGCTACACCTTC. It encodes CASARYYRGYYGYTF.

V usage is TRBV5-1 and J usage is TRBJ1-3, with D perhaps matching TRBD1 (6 bases). V shed 3 bases and J shed 0 bases, with 10 bases lying between them. CDR1 is SGHRS and CDR2 is YFSETQ in the germline V gene. The length of the CDR3 is 15 residues. The chain's CDR3 is CASSSKTGSGNTIYF. CDR3 coding DNA: TGCGCCAGCAGCTCAAAGACAGGCTCTGGAAACACCATATATTTT. Drawing the rest from reference TRBV5-1 and TRBJ1-3, the complete variable domain is KAGVTQTPRYLIKTRGQQVTLSCSPISGHRSVSWYQQTPGQGLQFLFEYFSETQRNKGNFPGRFSGRQFSNSRSEMNVSTLELGDSALYLCASSSKTGSGNTIYFGEGSWLTVV.

V gene TRBV6-1 combines with J gene TRBJ2-7; tentatively, D is TRBD1 (5 bases). The ends were cut back, 1 base at V and 1 base at J, with 14 bases in the middle. Germline CDR1 reads MNHNS; CDR2 reads SASEGT. The CDR3 is 16 residues long. CDR3 in DNA: TGTGCCAGCAGTGAAGGTATAGGGGTCCGATCCTACGAGCAGTACTTC. Its protein is CASSEGIGVRSYEQYF.

The rearrangement links TRBV10-3 to TRBJ2-7, with D possibly TRBD2 on 6 matching bases. V shed 4 bases and J shed 5 bases, with 12 bases lying between them. Germline values: CDR1 ENHRY, CDR2 SYGVKD. There are 13 residues in the CDR3. CDR3 in amino acids: CAISGRGSNEQYF. CDR3 in DNA: TGTGCCATCAGTGGCCGGGGGTCTAACGAGCAGTACTTC.

CDR3 loop: CATSRVVRDSNQPQHF. CDR3 nucleotides: TGTGCCACCAGCCGCGTTGTGAGGGATAGCAATCAGCCCCAGCATTTT. The rearrangement uses TRBV15 and TRBJ1-5; D is undetermined. Per germline, CDR1 LNHNV and CDR2 YYDKDF (reference sequence). The CDR3 sequence is 16 residues long. The V end lost 5 bases, the J end lost 0 bases, and 14 bases lay between the germline ends.

The rearrangement joins TRBV5-1 to TRBJ2-1, with 15 nucleotides matching TRBD2. Germline values: CDR1 SGHRS, CDR2 YFSETQ. The length of the CDR3 is 16 residues. V dropped 3 bases and J dropped 8; count of bases not matched to a gene: 6. In DNA, the CDR3 is TGCGCCAGCAGCTGGACTAGCGGGAGGGCCATGGATGAGCAGTTCTTC. It yields the protein CASSWTSGRAMDEQFF.

The V and J genes are TRBV2 and TRBJ1-6; 10 nucleotides line up with TRBD1. This CDR3 comprises 16 residues. V lost 8 bases, J lost 5 bases, and 9 bases stayed unmatched. Germline loops: CDR1 SNHLY, CDR2 FYNNEI. The CDR3 region has the DNA TGTGCCAGCTGTACCGGGACAGGGGTGAATAATTCACCCCTCCACTTT. Amino acids: CASCTGTGVNNSPLHF.

The chain carries TRBV27 and TRBJ1-1; the D gene is possibly TRBD1 (5 bases). The ends were cut back, 5 bases at V and 6 bases at J, with 19 bases in the middle. CDR1 and CDR2 (germline): MNHEY, SMNVEV (reference sequence). The CDR3 is made up of 15 amino acids. As DNA, the CDR3 is TGTGCCAGCAGTCCTCGTTTCCGGGGGGTACCTGAAGCTTTCTTT. Translated: CASSPRFRGVPEAFF.

This chain links TRBV7-8 with TRBJ2-3; possible D gene TRBD2, 5 bases. CDR1 is SGHVS and CDR2 is FQNEAQ in the germline V gene. The V gene lost 8 bases and the J gene lost 3 bases, with 6 bases spanning the gap. The CDR3 is made up of 11 amino acids. CDR3 amino acids: CASGSTDTQYF. CDR3 nucleotide sequence: TGTGCCAGCGGGAGTACAGATACGCAGTATTTT.

This chain uses TRBV5-1 with TRBJ1-4; D remains ambiguous. The CDR3 runs 14 residues. The ends were cut back, 5 bases at V and 0 bases at J, with 8 bases in the middle. CDR1 and CDR2 from the germline V gene are SGHRS and YFSETQ. This chain's CDR3 is CASRPDTTNEKLFF. The DNA for the CDR3 is TGCGCCAGCAGACCCGACACAACTAATGAAAAACTGTTTTTT. The full variable domain, in which reference TRBV5-1 and TRBJ1-4 provide the parts outside the CDR3, is KAGVTQTPRYLIKTRGQQVTLSCSPISGHRSVSWYQQTPGQGLQFLFEYFSETQRNKGNFPGRFSGRQFSNSRSEMNVSTLELGDSALYLCASRPDTTNEKLFFGSGTQLSVL.

The V call is TRBV29-1, the J call TRBJ1-2; 9 bases are shared with TRBD1. With V trimmed by 7 bases and J by 3 bases, 9 bases remained unmatched. CDR3 length: 14 amino acids. Germline assignment: CDR1 SQVTM and CDR2 ANQGSEA. The CDR3: CSGLDRGSHYGYTF. CDR3 DNA sequence: TGCAGCGGCCTGGACAGGGGATCCCACTATGGCTACACCTTC.

In DNA form, the CDR3 reads TGTGCCTGGAGGTCGGGCTCCTATAATTCACCCCTCCACTTT. Translated: CAWRSGSYNSPLHF. This chain links TRBV30 with TRBJ1-6; D is unclear. V was cut by 3 bases and J by 0 bases, with 6 bases left in between. From germline, CDR1 is GTSNPN and CDR2 SVGIG (reference sequence). CDR3 length equals 14 residues.

The rearrangement uses TRBV10-3 and TRBJ2-2; the D gene is possibly TRBD1 (6 bases). Per the germline V gene, CDR1 is ENHRY and CDR2 is SYGVKD. With 10 bases removed from V and 1 base from J, the gap between germline ends came to 13 bases. The CDR3 runs 14 residues. The CDR3 loop is CATSTGVNTGELFF. The DNA for the CDR3 is TGTGCCACCTCGACAGGTGTGAACACCGGGGAGCTGTTTTTT.

The DNA of the CDR3 is TGTGCCCCGACCTTAGGGGCCCGCCACACAGCTTTCTTT. Translated, it gives CAPTLGARHTAFF. This rearrangement joins TRBV30 to TRBJ1-1, with TRBD1 as a possible D gene (5 bases). The CDR3 has 13 amino acids. Trimming cost V 8 bases and J 10 bases, with 23 bases left between them. Germline V gene sequence: CDR1 GTSNPN, CDR2 SVGIG (reference sequence).

This clone was observed once. The V gene is TRBV6-1, the J gene TRBJ1-6, with TRBD1 as a possible D gene (5 bases). The CDR3 totals 16 residues. Trimming took 0 bases from V and 4 from J, leaving 10 bases between them. The germline gives CDR1 MNHNS, CDR2 SASEGT. The CDR3 coding sequence is TGTGCCAGCAGTGAAGCGCTTGGGGGGTATAATTCACCCCTCCACTTT. It codes for CASSEALGGYNSPLHF.

Here the CDR3 reads CASSLGGNNEKLFF. CDR3 nucleotide sequence: TGCGCCAGCAGCTTGGGCGGGAACAATGAAAAACTGTTTTTT. The rearrangement uses TRBV5-1 and TRBJ1-4; D call uncertain. V lost 0 bases, J lost 5 bases, and 8 bases lay in between. Germline V CDR1 and CDR2: SGHRS, YFSETQ. The CDR3 consists of 14 residues.

V usage is TRBV4-1 and J usage is TRBJ2-5, with TRBD1 matching 9 bases. The CDR3 totals 16 residues. The J segment lost 6 bases and the V segment lost 2 bases, leaving 10 bases of the junction unmatched. Germline lookup yields CDR1 MGHRA and CDR2 YSYEKL. The CDR3 sequence: CASSQFPGQGGKTQYF. DNA of the CDR3: TGCGCCAGCAGCCAATTTCCGGGACAGGGTGGGAAGACCCAGTACTTC.

The chain is built from TRBV10-1 and TRBJ1-1; TRBD1 agrees at 7 bases. CDR3 size: 15 residues. The V segment lost 4 bases and the J segment 0 bases; nucleotides outside the gene matches: 5. CDR1 and CDR2 from the germline V gene are WNHNN and SYGVQD (reference sequence). CDR3 sequence (DNA): TGCGCCAGCAGTGTCCACAGGGGCTTGAACACTGAAGCTTTCTTT. It yields the protein CASSVHRGLNTEAFF.

The V call is TRBV5-4, the J call TRBJ1-6, with D maybe TRBD1 (5 bases). V lost 3 bases, J lost 6 bases, and 16 bases lay in between. The CDR3 covers 16 residues. The germline V gene has CDR1 SGHNT and CDR2 YYREEE (reference sequence). CDR3 loop: CASSWDPGASNSPLHF. CDR3 DNA: TGTGCCAGCAGCTGGGACCCGGGAGCGAGTAATTCACCCCTCCACTTT.

This clone was counted between two and nine times. This chain connects TRBV11-2 to TRBJ2-3; TRBD2 matches at 11 bases. CDR3 size: 14 residues. CDR1 SGHAT and CDR2 FQNNGV come from the germline V gene. Trimming cost V 4 bases and J 4 bases; bases outside gene matches: 1. Here the CDR3 DNA reads TGTGCCAGCAGCTCGGGACTAGCGGCAGATACGCAGTATTTT. Its protein is CASSSGLAADTQYF.

This clone was seen a single time. The CDR3, as DNA: TGTGCCAGCAGCGTAGCGGGGATTAGCTCCTACAATGAGCAGTTCTTC. Protein product: CASSVAGISSYNEQFF. The chain couples TRBV9 to TRBJ2-1; D perhaps matches TRBD2 (5 bases). Looked up from germline, CDR1 is SGDLS and CDR2 is YYNGEE. V was clipped by 0 bases and J by 0 bases, with 10 bases between them. The CDR3 length is 16 residues.

The V gene is TRBV5-1, the J gene TRBJ2-3; 7 nucleotides align to TRBD1. Germline-derived CDR1 and CDR2 are SGHRS and YFSETQ. This CDR3 has 16 residues. Unmatched junction bases numbered 4, after V lost 0 bases and J lost 0 bases. The CDR3 bases are TGCGCCAGCAGCTTGGTGGGGACAGATAGCACAGATACGCAGTATTTT. Protein sequence: CASSLVGTDSTDTQYF.

The chain recombines TRBV19 with TRBJ2-1, with a weak D call TRBD1 (6 bases). V was pared by 3 bases and J by 6 bases, with 12 bases between. CDR3 length: 14 residues. Germline-derived CDR1 and CDR2 are LNHDA and SQIVND (reference sequence). The CDR3 DNA follows: TGTGCCAGTAGTATCCCCGGACAGATCAATGAGCAGTTCTTC. Translation: CASSIPGQINEQFF. Full variable domain (outside the CDR3, taken from reference TRBV19 and TRBJ2-1): DGGITQSPKYLFRKEGQNVTLSCEQNLNHDAMYWYRQDPGQGLRLIYYSQIVNDFQKGDIAEGYSVSREKKESFPLTVTSAQKNPTAFYLCASSIPGQINEQFFGPGTRLTVL.

The genes are TRBV4-1 and TRBJ2-6; 8 positions agree with TRBD2. The V and J ends lost 1 base and 3 bases, in that order; junction bases with no gene match: 5. The CDR3 length is 17 residues. The germline CDR1 and CDR2 sequences are MGHRA and YSYEKL. CDR3 in DNA: TGCGCCAGCAGCCAAGCGGGAGGGCTGAGTGGGGCCAACGTCCTGACTTTC. The encoded protein is CASSQAGGLSGANVLTF.

The chain links TRBV11-2 to TRBJ2-1; the D gene is possibly TRBD2 (6 bases). CDR1 and CDR2 (germline): SGHAT, FQNNGV. CDR3 length equals 18 residues. V was cut by 1 base and J by 6 bases, with 22 bases left in between. CDR3 DNA sequence: TGTGCCAGCAGCTTAGCAGCCTGGGCGGGACTCCAGTCCAATGAGCAGTTCTTC. Protein product: CASSLAAWAGLQSNEQFF.

The chain recombines TRBV11-1 with TRBJ2-7; D unclear. Germline V gene data show CDR1 as SGHAT and CDR2 as FQDESV (reference sequence). V was cut by 0 bases and J by 2 bases, with 14 bases left in between. The CDR3 loop spans 16 amino acids. This CDR3 reads CASSLASAAEAYEQYF. CDR3 DNA sequence: TGTGCCAGCAGCTTAGCATCGGCGGCCGAGGCCTACGAGCAGTACTTC.

V is TRBV2 and J is TRBJ1-2; unclear D gene. Trimming shortened V by 3 bases and J by 5 bases, and 10 bases separated the two germline ends. CDR1 SNHLY and CDR2 FYNNEI come from the germline V gene. The CDR3 spans 13 residues. This chain's CDR3 is CASSDEVIYGYTF. The DNA for the CDR3 is TGTGCCAGCAGTGACGAGGTTATATATGGCTACACCTTC.

The V and J genes are TRBV2 and TRBJ2-7; possible D gene TRBD1, 6 bases. Trimming left V 2 bases short and J 0 bases short, with 8 bases between. From germline, CDR1 is SNHLY and CDR2 FYNNEI. The CDR3 contains 14 residues. The CDR3: CASSEQGPSYEQYF. The CDR3 bases are TGTGCCAGCAGTGAACAGGGGCCCTCCTACGAGCAGTACTTC.

This sequence joins TRBV18 and TRBJ1-1; D call uncertain. The CDR3 runs 15 residues. V was pared by 2 bases and J by 0 bases, with 10 bases between. Looked up from germline, CDR1 is KGHSH and CDR2 is LQKENI. CDR3 nucleotides: TGTGCCAGCTCACCATCGACGGAGATGAACACTGAAGCTTTCTTT. This encodes CASSPSTEMNTEAFF.